This TCR beta chain stems from a study of T cell repertoires in cytomegalovirus infection. Findings of the study overall: Adding up the frequency of public TCR beta families identified people who carried CMV plus the relevant HLA.

TCRdb analysed the reads with MiXCR anew, one entry per CDR3 protein. The data contain about 490,000 distinct CDR3 sequences, 26% of them singletons. Notes on this clonotype: Its specificity is not known.

The germline CDR1 and CDR2 sequences are LNHDA and SQIVND (reference sequence). V was clipped by 6 bases and J by 0 bases, with 11 bases between them. CDR3 length: 14 residues. The clonotype originates from a human donor in good health (CMV status not recorded). Some clones in this sample may be carry-over from other donors' samples. The sample comprised PBMCs. The V call is TRBV19, the J call TRBJ1-1; D is possibly TRBD1 (6 bases). In DNA form, the CDR3 reads TGTGCCAGTAGGGGGGGGGCTCTGAACACTGAAGCTTTCTTT. Amino acids: CASRGGALNTEAFF.